These 31 T cell receptor beta chains were sequenced from one sample in a study of control samples from healthy donors and cancer patients. TCRdb's table, derived via immunoSEQ multiplex PCR, lists solely in-frame clones and lacks some. The data hold about 59,000 clones, with about 92% observed a single time. The specimen was PBMCs. All receptors come from a man aged 40-49 years with colorectal cancer.

This chain links TRBV18 with TRBJ2-7; 9 positions agree with TRBD2. The V and J ends lost 4 bases and 4 bases, in that order; junction bases with no gene match: 5. There are 14 residues in the CDR3. Germline V CDR1 and CDR2: KGHSH, LQKENI. Here the CDR3 DNA reads TGTGCCAGCTCACTCGACGCGGGGGGGTACGAGCAGTACTTC. Residues: CASSLDAGGYEQYF. Full variable domain (missing parts from reference TRBV18 and TRBJ2-7): NAGVMQNPRHLVRRRGQEARLRCSPMKGHSHVYWYRQLPEEGLKFMVYLQKENIIDESGMPKERFSAEFPKEGPSILRIQQVVRGDSAAYFCASSLDAGGYEQYFGPGTRLTVT.

The chain combines TRBV27 with TRBJ1-2; no reliable D call. V lost 6 bases to trimming and J lost 8 bases, with 16 bases between them. The CDR3 loop spans 13 amino acids. Germline V gene sequence: CDR1 MNHEY, CDR2 SMNVEV (reference sequence). The CDR3 region is CASSSDGSGGYTF. CDR3 coding DNA: TGTGCCAGCAGCTCGGACGGGTCCGGAGGCTACACCTTC.

For this clone: The junction departs from the called germline gene at one end, perhaps through a read error. This chain joins TRBV3-1 (or the pseudogene TRBV3-2) and TRBJ2-5, with D perhaps matching TRBD1 (5 bases). CDR1 is LGHDT and CDR2 is YNNKEL in the germline V gene (reference sequence). The CDR3 totals 15 residues. CDR3 protein: CASSQDQLGQGTQYF. For the CDR3, the DNA is TGTGCCAGCAGCCAAGATCAATTGGGGCAAGGGACCCAGTACTTC.

The chain carries TRBV12-2 and TRBJ2-4; TRBD2, the table's D call, lacks a check against the DNA. TRBV12-2 is a documented pseudogene. The CDR3 covers 16 residues. The CDR3 loop is CASRLGLVTAKNIQYF. The CDR3 coding sequence is TGTGCAAGTCGCTTAGGACTAGTGACGGCCAAAAACATTCAGTACTTC.

The V call is TRBV7-7, the J call TRBJ2-5; 16 positions match TRBD2. This CDR3 contains 15 residues. The junction had 2 bases not matched to a gene; V was cut back by 5 bases and J by 5 bases. Germline-derived CDR1 and CDR2 are SSHAT and FNYEAQ (reference sequence). This chain's CDR3 is CASSPGLAGGETQYF. In DNA form, the CDR3 reads TGTGCCAGCAGCCCGGGACTAGCGGGGGGGGAGACCCAGTACTTC.

The J gene is TRBJ2-7, the V gene TRBV5-1, with 12 bases identical to TRBD1. V lost 4 bases, J lost 9 bases, and 14 bases stayed unmatched. The CDR3 has 16 residues. The germline V gene encodes CDR1 SGHRS and CDR2 YFSETQ. The CDR3 is CASSLSTGTGGGPQYF. CDR3 nucleotides: TGCGCCAGCAGCCTATCCACCGGGACAGGGGGCGGGCCGCAGTACTTC.

V usage is TRBV5-1 and J usage is TRBJ2-7; D ambiguous. The CDR3 is 12 residues long. Germline CDR1 SGHRS, CDR2 YFSETQ. V shed 2 bases and J shed 1 base, with 4 bases lying between them. CDR3 sequence reads: CASSFRSYEQYF. The CDR3 nucleotides read TGCGCCAGCAGCTTCAGGTCCTACGAGCAGTACTTC.

This chain connects TRBV27 to TRBJ1-3; D is uncertain. The CDR3 has 16 residues. The germline V gene encodes CDR1 MNHEY and CDR2 SMNVEV (reference sequence). Trimming cost V 6 bases and J 0 bases, with 15 bases left between them. The CDR3 region is CASSPRFAGSGNTIYF. The CDR3, as DNA: TGTGCCAGCAGCCCACGTTTTGCCGGCTCTGGAAACACCATATATTTT.

The chain has TRBV5-6 and TRBJ1-4; possibly TRBD1 for D (5 bases). This CDR3 region has 15 residues. Germline V gene data show CDR1 as SGHDT and CDR2 as YYEEEE. V was clipped by 3 bases and J by 7 bases, with 16 bases between them. The CDR3 sequence is CASSSDSGGGEKLFF. The CDR3 bases are TGTGCCAGCAGCTCAGACAGCGGGGGGGGTGAAAAACTGTTTTTT.

The rearrangement uses TRBV30 and TRBJ2-7; 10 bases fit TRBD1. Germline V gene sequence: CDR1 GTSNPN, CDR2 SVGIG (reference sequence). After removal of 3 bases from V and 4 bases from J, the junction contained 6 bases not matched to a gene. The CDR3 has 14 amino acids. The DNA of the CDR3 is TGTGCCTGGAGCTCCGGGACAGGGGATTACGAGCAGTACTTC. This encodes CAWSSGTGDYEQYF.

The genes are TRBV5-1 and TRBJ2-7; the D gene is possibly TRBD2 (6 bases). Germline V gene data show CDR1 as SGHRS and CDR2 as YFSETQ. The CDR3 has 14 amino acids. The V end was cut by 3 bases, the J end by 4 bases, with 14 bases between. The CDR3 here is CASSSTSAGYEQYF. DNA for the CDR3: TGCGCCAGCAGCTCTACTAGTGCGGGGTACGAGCAGTACTTC.

V and J are TRBV5-1 and TRBJ2-5; D not resolved. The CDR3 runs to 15 residues. V was clipped by 4 bases and J by 3 bases, with 16 bases between them. The germline gives CDR1 SGHRS, CDR2 YFSETQ. Here the CDR3 reads CASSPGASPEETQYF. CDR3 bases: TGCGCCAGCAGCCCCGGAGCTAGTCCCGAAGAGACCCAGTACTTC.

The chain couples TRBV9 to TRBJ1-1; D call uncertain. Germline loops: CDR1 SGDLS, CDR2 YYNGEE. V lost 2 bases, J lost 3 bases, and 11 bases lay in between. CDR3 length: 14 amino acids. The CDR3 region is CASSVLGQDTEAFF. The CDR3, as DNA: TGTGCCAGCAGCGTTTTAGGGCAGGACACTGAAGCTTTCTTT.

The rearrangement joins TRBV27 to TRBJ1-3; a weak D match, TRBD1 (5 bases). There are 14 residues in the CDR3. Germline CDR1 and CDR2: MNHEY and SMNVEV (reference sequence). V was trimmed by 6 bases and J by 4 bases, leaving 13 bases between them. CDR3 sequence: CASSPRGGGNTIYF. The CDR3 DNA follows: TGTGCCAGCAGCCCCCGGGGGGGAGGAAACACCATATATTTT.

The J gene is TRBJ2-7, the V gene TRBV12-5; 7 positions agree with TRBD1. V was clipped by 2 bases and J by 7 bases; unmatched bases: 11. This CDR3 comprises 15 residues. Germline V gives CDR1 LGHNT, CDR2 FRNRAP. CDR3 in DNA: TGTGCTAGTGGTTTGCACCTGGGACAGCCTCGTGAGCAGTACTTC. Its protein is CASGLHLGQPREQYF.

The chain is built from TRBV6-1 and TRBJ1-3; D not certain. The V end was cut by 2 bases, the J end by 4 bases, with 6 bases between. CDR1 is MNHNS, CDR2 SASEGT, per germline. The CDR3 is 13 residues long. The CDR3 DNA is TGTGCCAGCAGTGAATCCTCCGGAAACACCATATATTTT. This encodes CASSESSGNTIYF.

This clone was counted a few times. V gene TRBV19 combines with J gene TRBJ2-5, with D possibly TRBD2 on 6 matching bases. The CDR3 length is 14 residues. V lost 3 bases and J lost 3, with 11 bases in between. The germline CDR1 and CDR2 sequences are LNHDA and SQIVND (reference sequence). CDR3 nucleotide sequence: TGTGCCAGTAGTATCTTCACGGGGGAAGAGACCCAGTACTTC. Translation: CASSIFTGEETQYF.

This clone was seen only once. This chain connects TRBV6-1 to TRBJ1-2; a possible D gene is TRBD1 (6 bases). The CDR3 loop spans 15 amino acids. V lost 1 base and J lost 5, with 14 bases in between. Germline V gene lookup returns CDR1 MNHNS and CDR2 SASEGT. The CDR3 protein is CASSEGGQNLYGYTF. The DNA for the CDR3 is TGTGCCAGCAGTGAAGGAGGACAGAACCTGTATGGCTACACCTTC.

This rearrangement joins TRBV6-2 or TRBV6-3 to TRBJ1-1; D remains ambiguous. In germline, CDR1 is MNHEY, CDR2 SVGEGT. The CDR3 length is 13 residues. V was shortened by 5 bases and J by 4 bases, with 11 bases between the two germline ends. The CDR3 reads CASSQYWGTEAFF. CDR3 sequence (DNA): TGTGCCAGCAGTCAATATTGGGGCACTGAAGCTTTCTTT.

The chain combines TRBV2 with TRBJ1-6, with a possible D match to TRBD1 (6 bases). V lost 6 bases and J 11 bases, leaving 26 bases between the germline ends. The CDR3 extends over 17 amino acids. Germline-derived CDR1 and CDR2 are SNHLY and FYNNEI. Here the CDR3 DNA reads TGTGCCAGCAGGGAACAGGGTAAAAAAACAGGAGTCCCACCCCTCCACTTT. Protein: CASREQGKKTGVPPLHF.

V usage is TRBV7-9 and J usage is TRBJ1-2, with no clear D. Germline CDR1 reads SEHNR; CDR2 reads FQNEAQ (reference sequence). V lost 1 base and J lost 4, with 10 bases in between. CDR3 length: 14 residues. For the CDR3, the DNA is TGTGCCAGCAGCTTAGGTAGCCAGACCTATGGCTACACCTTC. It yields the protein CASSLGSQTYGYTF. Using reference TRBV7-9 and TRBJ1-2 for the parts outside the CDR3, the full variable domain is DTGVSQNPRHKITKRGQNVTFRCDPISEHNRLYWYRQTLGQGPEFLTYFQNEAQLEKSRLLSDRFSAERPKGSFSTLEIQRTEQGDSAMYLCASSLGSQTYGYTFGSGTRLTVV.

This clone is a singleton in its sample. The chain has TRBV9 and TRBJ1-6; 8 bases are shared with TRBD1. Germline trimming cut 3 bases from V and 6 bases from J; bases unmatched to any gene: 5. CDR3 length equals 15 residues. Germline values: CDR1 SGDLS, CDR2 YYNGEE. CDR3 nucleotides: TGTGCCAGCAGCGCCACGGGACAGGTTAATTCACCCCTCCACTTT. Amino acids: CASSATGQVNSPLHF.

The chain has TRBV5-1 and TRBJ1-1; D remains ambiguous. Trimming removed 1 base from V and 1 base from J, with 5 bases in between. From germline, CDR1 is SGHRS and CDR2 YFSETQ. This CDR3 region has 13 residues. The CDR3: CASSLRQNTEAFF. CDR3 sequence (DNA): TGCGCCAGCAGCTTGAGGCAGAACACTGAAGCTTTCTTT.

The rearrangement joins TRBV29-1 to TRBJ1-2, with D possibly TRBD1 on 6 matching bases. The CDR3 loop spans 13 amino acids. In germline, CDR1 is SQVTM, CDR2 ANQGSEA. V shed 8 bases and J shed 1 base, with 14 bases lying between them. CDR3 protein: CSTWRTDNYGYTF. In DNA form, the CDR3 reads TGCAGCACTTGGAGGACAGATAACTATGGCTACACCTTC.

V and J are TRBV7-9 and TRBJ2-1, with TRBD2 identical over 12 bases. The CDR3 is made up of 16 amino acids. The V gene's germline CDR1 is SEHNR and CDR2 FQNEAQ (reference sequence). The ends lost 7 bases at V and 4 bases at J; junction bases unmatched: 8. The CDR3 DNA reads TGTGCCAGCACCCCAGTTGGGACTAGCGGGTACAATGAGCAGTTCTTC. Residues: CASTPVGTSGYNEQFF.

This clone was seen a few times. This chain connects TRBV7-8 to TRBJ2-5; the match to TRBD1 covers 9 bases. CDR3 length: 15 residues. Trimming removed 4 bases from V and 2 bases from J; junction bases left unmatched: 5. CDR1 SGHVS and CDR2 FQNEAQ come from the germline V gene. This CDR3 is CASSSGQGGQETQYF. In DNA form, the CDR3 reads TGTGCCAGCAGCTCGGGACAGGGAGGGCAAGAGACCCAGTACTTC.

The chain is built from TRBV21-1 and TRBJ2-2; the table's D call of TRBD2 was not tested on the DNA. TRBV21-1 is a documented pseudogene. The CDR3 sequence is 18 residues long. DNA for the CDR3: TGTGCCAGCAGCATTATTCCGGGGGGGCTAACGAACACCGGGGAGCTGTTTTTT. Encoded protein: CASSIIPGGLTNTGELFF.

The V call is TRBV5-1, the J call TRBJ2-5, with a possible D match to TRBD1 (6 bases). Germline-derived CDR1 and CDR2 are SGHRS and YFSETQ. The CDR3 spans 20 residues. Between the trimmed V and J ends, which lost 0 bases and 2 bases, there was a span of 26 bases. The CDR3 spells CASSLGGQATSKILQETQYF. In DNA, the CDR3 is TGCGCCAGCAGCTTGGGGGGGCAGGCAACTTCAAAAATCTTACAAGAGACCCAGTACTTC. The variable domain in full, completed from reference TRBV5-1 and TRBJ2-5, reads KAGVTQTPRYLIKTRGQQVTLSCSPISGHRSVSWYQQTPGQGLQFLFEYFSETQRNKGNFPGRFSGRQFSNSRSEMNVSTLELGDSALYLCASSLGGQATSKILQETQYFGPGTRLLVL.

The chain employs TRBV6-4 and TRBJ2-5, with D unclear. Germline CDR1 reads MRHNA; CDR2 reads SNTAGT. The CDR3 spans 14 residues. Trimming took 0 bases from V and 5 from J, leaving 10 bases between them. CDR3 nucleotide sequence: TGTGCCAGCAGTGACTCGATCAGGACGGAGACCCAGTACTTC. Encoded protein: CASSDSIRTETQYF.

The chain uses TRBV10-3 and TRBJ2-2; perhaps D is TRBD1 or TRBD2 (6 bases each). The germline V gene has CDR1 ENHRY and CDR2 SYGVKD. The CDR3 sequence is 13 residues long. The V and J ends lost 0 bases and 11 bases respectively, with 10 bases between them. The CDR3 DNA reads as TGTGCCATCAGTGAGTCAGGGGGGCGAGAGCTGTTTTTT. Protein sequence: CAISESGGRELFF.

J is TRBJ2-2 and V is TRBV5-1; 7 nucleotides line up with TRBD2. Germline CDR1 reads SGHRS; CDR2 reads YFSETQ. The V and J ends lost 1 base and 6 bases, in that order; junction bases with no gene match: 6. The CDR3 is 15 residues long. The CDR3 DNA is TGCGCCAGCAGCTTGAGCGGGACTTCCTCCGGGGAGCTGTTTTTT. This gives the protein CASSLSGTSSGELFF.